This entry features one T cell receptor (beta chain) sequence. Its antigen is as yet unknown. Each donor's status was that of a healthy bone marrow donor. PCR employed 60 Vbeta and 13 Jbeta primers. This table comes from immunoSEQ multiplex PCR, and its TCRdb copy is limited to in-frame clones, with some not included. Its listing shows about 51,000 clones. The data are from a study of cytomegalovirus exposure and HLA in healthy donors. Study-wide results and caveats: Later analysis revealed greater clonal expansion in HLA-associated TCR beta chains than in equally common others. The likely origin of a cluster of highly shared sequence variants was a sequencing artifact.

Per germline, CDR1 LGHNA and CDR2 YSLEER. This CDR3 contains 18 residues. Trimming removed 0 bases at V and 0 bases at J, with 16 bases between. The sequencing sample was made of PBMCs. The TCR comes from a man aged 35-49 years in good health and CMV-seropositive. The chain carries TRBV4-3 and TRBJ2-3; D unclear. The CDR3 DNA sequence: TGCGCCAGCAGCCAAGAATGGTTACGCGGAACTAGCACAGATACGCAGTATTTT. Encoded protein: CASSQEWLRGTSTDTQYF.